One sample yielded the 14 T cell receptor beta chains listed below, sequenced in a study of Ad26.COV2.S vaccination and SARS-CoV-2 variants. As to treatment: some 20 received Ad26.COV2.S at low or high dose, single or two shots; roughly 5 received placebo; per-sample allocation not given. Specimens were obtained on day 63 following the first vaccine or placebo injection. Using immunoSEQ multiplex PCR, the repertoire was profiled, and TCRdb retains in-frame clones only, with some absent. In the table there are 350,000 to 500,000 clones, roughly nine tenths of which are singletons. Source: peripheral blood, taken in a trial of Ad26.COV2.S vaccine versus placebo. The receptors shown here come from a person aged 18 to 65 who received the Ad26.COV2.S COVID-19 vaccine or a placebo.

The CDR3 nucleotides read TGCGCCAGCAGCCAAGAGGGGCGGGGGCGAGCCAAAAACATTCAGTACTTC. This encodes CASSQEGRGRAKNIQYF. The chain joins TRBV4-3 to TRBJ2-4, with a tentative D call TRBD2 (7 bases). Germline V gene lookup returns CDR1 LGHNA and CDR2 YSLEER. There are 17 residues in the CDR3. Trimming left V 0 bases short and J 0 bases short, with 12 bases between.

CDR3 region: CASSSPQGNTEAFF. The CDR3 region has the DNA TGTGCCAGCAGCTCGCCACAGGGGAACACTGAAGCTTTCTTT. The rearrangement uses TRBV11-2 and TRBJ1-1; D might be TRBD1 (6 bases). The germline CDR1 and CDR2 sequences are SGHAT and FQNNGV. With 4 bases removed from V and 1 base from J, the gap between germline ends came to 10 bases. The CDR3 runs 14 residues.

The chain recombines TRBV6-5 with TRBJ2-7, with 8 bases matching TRBD2. The CDR3 runs to 14 residues. Per germline, CDR1 MNHEY and CDR2 SVGAGI. V dropped 10 bases and J dropped 4; count of bases not matched to a gene: 12. CDR3: CATSTGGSFYEQYV. Here the CDR3 DNA reads TGTGCCACTTCTACGGGGGGGAGTTTTTACGAGCAGTACGTC.

The chain couples TRBV19 to TRBJ1-2; TRBD1 aligns across 8 bases. Germline-derived CDR1 and CDR2 are LNHDA and SQIVND (reference sequence). The V and J ends lost 5 bases and 7 bases, in that order; junction bases with no gene match: 12. This CDR3 has 15 amino acids. This chain's CDR3 is CASSPGPGGEGGYTF. CDR3 coding DNA: TGTGCCAGTAGTCCCGGACCAGGGGGCGAGGGTGGCTACACCTTC.

The chain recombines TRBV10-3 with TRBJ2-5, with D tentatively TRBD1 (6 bases). V was trimmed by 5 bases and J by 2 bases, leaving 12 bases between them. CDR1 and CDR2 (germline): ENHRY, SYGVKD. The CDR3 sequence is 14 residues long. DNA for the CDR3: TGTGCCATCAGTCCCCGGACAGCTCAAGAGACCCAGTACTTC. Its translation: CAISPRTAQETQYF.

The chain recombines TRBV18 with TRBJ2-5; D perhaps matches TRBD2 (5 bases). This CDR3 is built from 15 residues. V lost 1 base and J lost 2, with 11 bases in between. Germline lookup yields CDR1 KGHSH and CDR2 LQKENI. CDR3 nucleotide sequence: TGTGCCAGCTCACCACTGACGGGGTTTCAAGAGACCCAGTACTTC. As protein: CASSPLTGFQETQYF. The whole variable domain, filled in from reference TRBV18 and TRBJ2-5, reads NAGVMQNPRHLVRRRGQEARLRCSPMKGHSHVYWYRQLPEEGLKFMVYLQKENIIDESGMPKERFSAEFPKEGPSILRIQQVVRGDSAAYFCASSPLTGFQETQYFGPGTRLLVL.

The chain couples TRBV7-8 to TRBJ2-1, with 12 bases matching TRBD2. Germline CDR1 SGHVS, CDR2 FQNEAQ. The J segment lost 6 bases and the V segment lost 5 bases, leaving 8 bases of the junction unmatched. The length of the CDR3 is 16 residues. The CDR3 DNA sequence: TGTGCCAGCAGCCATCGACTAGCGGGGGTGATCAATGAGCAGTTCTTC. Its protein product is CASSHRLAGVINEQFF.

CDR3 loop: CASSLLPGQNGYTF. The DNA for the CDR3 is TGTGCCAGCTCACTTTTACCGGGACAGAATGGCTACACCTTC. The chain carries TRBV18 and TRBJ1-2; 7 nucleotides agree with TRBD1. The CDR3 has 14 amino acids. Looked up from germline, CDR1 is KGHSH and CDR2 is LQKENI. The V segment lost 4 bases and the J segment 6 bases; nucleotides outside the gene matches: 8.

The chain employs TRBV4-2 and TRBJ2-1, with 7 bases matching TRBD1. Germline loops: CDR1 LGHNA, CDR2 YNFKEQ. V gave up 1 base and J gave up 8 bases; unmatched junction bases: 5. The CDR3 runs to 14 residues. In nucleotides, the CDR3 is TGTGCCAGCAGCCAAGCCGGGACAGTGGATGAGCAGTTCTTC. It codes for CASSQAGTVDEQFF.

The rearrangement joins TRBV2 to TRBJ2-7; D is uncertain. The CDR3 sequence is 12 residues long. CDR1 and CDR2 (germline): SNHLY, FYNNEI. The V end was cut by 0 bases, the J end by 2 bases, with 2 bases between. The CDR3 DNA reads as TGTGCCAGCAGTGAAGCGGCCTACGAGCAGTACTTC. This encodes CASSEAAYEQYF.

The gene calls are TRBV28 and TRBJ1-6; 7 bases fit TRBD1. This CDR3 spans 16 amino acids. V shed 0 bases and J 12 bases; nucleotides not matched to a gene: 11. The germline V gene encodes CDR1 MDHEN and CDR2 SYDVKM. The CDR3 region is CASSLWGQLEGLPLHF. Written as DNA, the CDR3 is TGTGCCAGCAGTTTATGGGGACAGTTAGAGGGTTTACCCCTCCACTTT.

The gene calls are TRBV18 and TRBJ2-7; TRBD1 agrees at 7 bases. The V gene's germline CDR1 is KGHSH and CDR2 LQKENI. V lost 3 bases, J lost 6 bases, and 8 bases stayed unmatched. The CDR3 extends over 14 amino acids. The DNA for the CDR3 is TGTGCCAGCTCACCGGGGACAGTCATTTCCGAGCAGTACGTC. Translation: CASSPGTVISEQYV.

The genes are TRBV5-3 and TRBJ1-2, with D perhaps TRBD1 (5 bases). TRBV5-3 is filed as an ORF, its function uncertain. The CDR3 runs 15 residues. Trimming removed 4 bases from V and 8 bases from J, with 21 bases in between. The CDR3 coding sequence is TGTGCCAGAAGCCTTACGACAGCCTCTGAGTTCGGCTACACCTTC. It encodes CARSLTTASEFGYTF.

This clone occurred a few times. V is TRBV12-3 or TRBV12-4 and J is TRBJ1-5; D is undetermined. V dropped 8 bases and J dropped 3 bases, with 11 bases sitting between them. The CDR3 runs 13 residues. The chain's CDR3 is CASGLRLNQPQHF. CDR3 DNA: TGTGCCAGCGGACTACGGCTCAATCAGCCCCAGCATTTT.